This passage covers 2 T cell receptor beta chains from one sample sequenced in a study of blood T cells in healthy people across ages. Primers used in a second PCR of roughly 6 to 12 cycles were a sample-barcoded 5' primer and a J-beta primer mix. TCRdb independently ran MiXCR on the 5' RACE reads; one entry per CDR3 protein. The sample lists about 590,000 distinct CDR3 sequences, approximately 30% occurring once. What was sequenced was blood. These receptors were collected from an elderly woman in good health.

This chain links TRBV20-1 with TRBJ2-3; possibly TRBD2 for D (6 bases). The CDR3 has 16 residues. Germline V CDR1 and CDR2: DFQATT, SNEGSKA (reference sequence). V dropped 6 bases and J dropped 2 bases, with 21 bases sitting between them. This CDR3 is CSASVAVIAATDTQYF. The CDR3 coding sequence is TGCAGTGCCTCCGTGGCGGTGATAGCGGCCACAGATACGCAGTATTTT.

J is TRBJ2-3 and V is TRBV21-1; TRBD2 is the table's D call and was not checked against the DNA. TRBV21-1 counts as a pseudogene. CDR3 size: 19 residues. CDR3 sequence: CASSKAASGVRLRTDTQYF. The CDR3 DNA sequence: TGTGCCAGCAGCAAAGCAGCTAGCGGGGTTCGACTTCGCACAGATACGCAGTATTTT.